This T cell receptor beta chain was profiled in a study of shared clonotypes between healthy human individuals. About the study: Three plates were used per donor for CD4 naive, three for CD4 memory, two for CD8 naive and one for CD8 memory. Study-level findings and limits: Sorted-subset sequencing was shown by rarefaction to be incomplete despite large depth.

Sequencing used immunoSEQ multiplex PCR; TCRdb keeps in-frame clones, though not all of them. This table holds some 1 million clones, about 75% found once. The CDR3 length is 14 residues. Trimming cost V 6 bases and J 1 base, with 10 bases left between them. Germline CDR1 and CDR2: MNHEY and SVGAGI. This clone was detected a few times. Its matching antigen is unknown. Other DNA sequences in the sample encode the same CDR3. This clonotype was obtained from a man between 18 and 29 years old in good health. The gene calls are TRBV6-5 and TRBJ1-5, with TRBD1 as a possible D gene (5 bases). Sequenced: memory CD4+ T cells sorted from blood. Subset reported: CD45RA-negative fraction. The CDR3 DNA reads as TGTGCCAGCAGCCTCCGGGACAGCAATCAGCCCCAGCATTTT. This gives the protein CASSLRDSNQPQHF.